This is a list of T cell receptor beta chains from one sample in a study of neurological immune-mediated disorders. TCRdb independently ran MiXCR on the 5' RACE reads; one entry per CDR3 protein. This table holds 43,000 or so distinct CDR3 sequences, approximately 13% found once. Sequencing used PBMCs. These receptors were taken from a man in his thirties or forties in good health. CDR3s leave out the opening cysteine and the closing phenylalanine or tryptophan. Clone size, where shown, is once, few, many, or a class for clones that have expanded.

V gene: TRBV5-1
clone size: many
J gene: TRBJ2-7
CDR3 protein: ASSLAMTAYEQY

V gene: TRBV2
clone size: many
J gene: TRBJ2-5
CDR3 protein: ASSGENTYQETQY

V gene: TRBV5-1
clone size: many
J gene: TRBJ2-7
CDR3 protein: ASSLSYSYEQY

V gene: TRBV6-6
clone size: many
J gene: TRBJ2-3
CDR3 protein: ASSYGAGGRTDTQY

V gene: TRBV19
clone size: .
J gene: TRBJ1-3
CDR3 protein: ASNRDYSSGNTIY

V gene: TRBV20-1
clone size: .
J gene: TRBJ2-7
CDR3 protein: SARQEQY

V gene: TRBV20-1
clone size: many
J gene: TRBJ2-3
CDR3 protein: SARGTSGTDTQY

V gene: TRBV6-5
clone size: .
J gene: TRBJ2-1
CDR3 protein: ASNPGQGAREQF

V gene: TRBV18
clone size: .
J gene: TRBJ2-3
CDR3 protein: ASSPTGFSTDTQY

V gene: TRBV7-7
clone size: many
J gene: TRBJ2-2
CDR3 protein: ASSPGQGAHTGELF

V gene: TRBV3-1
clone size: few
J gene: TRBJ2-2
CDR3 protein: ASSRRQGSNTGELF

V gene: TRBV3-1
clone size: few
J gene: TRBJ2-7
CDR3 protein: ASSHSESYEQY

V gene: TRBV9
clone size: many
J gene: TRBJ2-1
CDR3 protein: ASSRDYQYYNEQF